This entry features one T cell receptor beta chain sequence. As yet, its antigen is unknown. This sample includes further DNA sequences coding for the same CDR3. The naive CD8 fraction comprised CD45RO-negative cells positively selected for CCR7 and excluded terminally differentiated effector memory CD45RA+ cells. The run depth of the assay was deep. TCRdb keeps only in-frame clones here, not all; method: immunoSEQ multiplex PCR. The sample holds roughly 2.1 million clones, just over 90% seen once. The sample belongs to a study of shared clonotypes between healthy human individuals. Study-wide results and limits: Clonotype sharing among donors was expected to depend on sequencing depth. Across subsets, estimated richness was generally greater for naive than for memory populations. It was only blood that was sampled, and tissue repertoires likely differ.

The germline V gene has CDR1 SQVTM and CDR2 ANQGSEA. The V end was cut by 6 bases, the J end by 0 bases, with 12 bases between. The CDR3 is 13 amino acids. The receptor comes from a man aged 18 to 30 in good health. Some clones in this sample may be carry-over from other donors' samples. Sequenced sample: naive CD8+ T cells from PBMCs. The chain employs TRBV29-1 and TRBJ2-7; D is possibly TRBD1 or TRBD2 (5 bases each). The CDR3 protein is CSVGDGSSYEQYF. The CDR3 DNA sequence: TGCAGCGTGGGGGACGGAAGCTCCTACGAGCAGTACTTC.